The rows below give T cell receptor beta chains drawn from one sample of a study of blood T cell repertoires in COVID-19. The data were produced by immunoSEQ multiplex PCR, yet TCRdb's version contains in-frame clones alone and is incomplete. The table has 250,000 or so clones, 84% seen once. What was sequenced was PBMCs or T cells enriched from blood (not recorded which). The receptors stem from a man between 45 and 60 years old who had recovered from COVID-19. Each CDR3 is given with its conserved first and last residue. Fields, in order: clone size, D gene, V gene, CDR3 length, J gene, CDR3 DNA, CDR3 protein. The D gene is left open where the match is weak. Size values are once, few and many counts, or a class for expanded clones, and some rows have none.

>.|TRBD2|TRBV5-4|17|TRBJ2-2
TGTGCCAGCAGCCCGCAGGCACCGGCTAGCGGGGACGGGGAGCTGTTTTTT
CASSPQAPASGDGELFF
>once|.|TRBV27|15|TRBJ2-2
TGTGCCAGCAGTTTACGGGGGTTGGGCACCGGGGAGCTGTTTTTT
CASSLRGLGTGELFF
>.|.|TRBV11-2|13|TRBJ1-1
TGTGCCAGCAGGTGGTTTTTGGAGACTGAAGCTTTCTTT
CASRWFLETEAFF
>.|.|TRBV28|17|TRBJ1-5
TGTGCCAGCATCAGGGCCCGCCCAGGGGCAGGCAATCAGCCCCAGCATTTT
CASIRARPGAGNQPQHF
>.|.|TRBV28|13|TRBJ2-2
TGTGCCAGCCTAGCCTCGAACACCGGGGAGCTGTTTTTT
CASLASNTGELFF
>.|TRBD1|TRBV28|14|TRBJ2-7
TGTGCCAGCAGCACTTGGGGGACAGACTACGAGCAGTACTTC
CASSTWGTDYEQYF
>.|TRBD1|TRBV18|14|TRBJ1-2
TGTGCCAGCTCACCGGGACAGGGGGGCTATGGCTACACCTTC
CASSPGQGGYGYTF
>.|.|TRBV19|18|TRBJ2-3
TGTGCCAGTAGTATGGGGCCCGAATGGCAGGGTCATAGGGATACGCAGTATTTT
CASSMGPEWQGHRDTQYF
>once|.|TRBV19|14|TRBJ1-6
TGTGCCAGTAGTATAGCAGGAAACGATTCACCCCTCCACTTT
CASSIAGNDSPLHF
>.|.|TRBV5-4|13|TRBJ2-4
TGTGCCAGCAGCTTACAAGCCAAAAACATTCAGTACTTC
CASSLQAKNIQYF
>.|TRBD2|TRBV6-5|14|TRBJ2-1
TGTGCCTCCAGGACTAGCGGGAGTCTCGGTGAGCAGTTCTTC
CASRTSGSLGEQFF
>.|TRBD1|TRBV18|16|TRBJ1-3
TGTGCCAGCTCACCGGGGGACAGGGACTCTGGAAACACCATATATTTT
CASSPGDRDSGNTIYF
>.|.|TRBV29-1|16|TRBJ1-2
TGCAGCGTTGAAGAAGGACAGTCAAAATCCCACTATGGCTACACCTTC
CSVEEGQSKSHYGYTF
>.|.|TRBV25-1|12|TRBJ1-2
TGTGCCAGCAGTGAGTCTAGGCACGGCTACACCTTC
CASSESRHGYTF
>few|.|TRBV3-1/TRBV3-2|16|TRBJ1-1
TGTGCCAGCAGCCAACTACCCAGGGCGGTGAACACTGAAGCTTTCTTT
CASSQLPRAVNTEAFF
>few|TRBD1|TRBV5-4|14|TRBJ1-6
TGTGCCAGCAGCCTTCCGGGACAGGTAAAATCTGTCCACTTT
CASSLPGQVKSVHF
>.|.|TRBV28|16|TRBJ1-6
TGTGCCAGCAGTTTACCAGGGGAGAGTTTTAATTCACCCCTCCACTTT
CASSLPGESFNSPLHF
>.|TRBD2|TRBV15|15|TRBJ2-1
TGTGCCACCAGCCTGACTAGCGGGACCTACAATGAGCAGTTCTTC
CATSLTSGTYNEQFF
>.|.|TRBV6-5|13|TRBJ2-7
TGTGCCAGCAGTTACCCCGGACAGAACGAGCAGTACTTC
CASSYPGQNEQYF
>few|.|TRBV7-9|14|TRBJ2-7
TGTGCCAGCAGCTTAGGAGGCAAATCCTACGAGCAGTACTTC
CASSLGGKSYEQYF
>once|TRBD1|TRBV7-9|14|TRBJ1-6
TGTGCCAGCAGCAACAGGGACAGGAATTCACCCCTCCACTTT
CASSNRDRNSPLHF
>.|.|TRBV12-5|13|TRBJ1-2
TGTGCTAGTGGTTTGGTTCCAGGGGACGGCTACACCTTC
CASGLVPGDGYTF
>.|TRBD1|TRBV5-8|15|TRBJ1-6
TGTGCCAGCAGAACACTCGGACAGGGAAGTTCACCCCTCCACTTT
CASRTLGQGSSPLHF
>few|.|TRBV19|15|TRBJ2-2
TGTGCCAGTAGTCCTGATTTAGCCGGCGGCGGGGAGCTGTTTTTT
CASSPDLAGGGELFF
>.|.|TRBV28|12|TRBJ2-1
TGTGCCAGCAGCGGACAGTACAATGAGCAGTTCTTC
CASSGQYNEQFF